The sequence of this T cell receptor beta chain was determined in a study of PD-1 blockade in mismatch repair-deficient tumors (dated by TCRdb to the late 2010s). The study in broad terms: Between September 2013 and late 2016, the trial enrolled roughly 80 consecutive patients with approximately 13 types of mismatch repair-deficient cancer, all of whom had received prior treatment and were progressing. Tumor-associated T cell clones were tracked in the peripheral blood of patients responding to PD-1 blockade by deep sequencing of TCR CDR3 regions.

Library prep was done by the immunoSEQ multiplex PCR assay. This immuneACCESS table, as held by TCRdb, lists in-frame sequences with V and J called but not all clones. Of the missing ones, under half trace to an unresolved V gene in checked studies; the others have no known cause. The sample profile shows 30,000 to 45,000 clones; approximately 85% of them were found once. Of the sample, around 4.2% falls within the top ten clones. For every enrolled patient, mismatch repair deficiency was confirmed by either polymerase chain reaction or immunohistochemistry. TCR sequencing was performed for a few patients who responded to pembrolizumab therapy. The phase II trial prospectively evaluated PD-1 blockade with pembrolizumab in advanced mismatch repair-deficient cancers, independent of tissue of origin. Peripheral blood T cell samples were collected serially, before PD-1 blockade began and at several time points afterward. Blood sampling times were reported as weeks after the first pembrolizumab dose.

CDR1 and CDR2 are read off the germline V gene (reference sequence) as SSHAT and FNYEAQ. CDR3 length: 14 amino acids, cysteine to phenylalanine. The CDR3 DNA has 42 bases and is translated from base 1. General conclusions and limits of the study: After pembrolizumab, tumor-resident clones, which were often undetectable in blood before treatment, expanded rapidly and then contracted, generally ahead of radiologic responses.

A remark on this clone: It has no known antigen specificity. One end of the junction varies from germline; a read error may be responsible.

The specimen was peripheral blood, collected 76 weeks after starting pembrolizumab. This receptor was identified in an adult with mismatch repair-deficient cancer. Rearrangement joined TRBV7-7 to TRBJ2-1, with a tentative D gene TRBD2 over 6 matching bases. The bases are TGTGCTAGCAGCTTAGGGACTGGGCTGGATGAGCAGTTCTTC. Its amino acids are CASSLGTGLDEQFF.